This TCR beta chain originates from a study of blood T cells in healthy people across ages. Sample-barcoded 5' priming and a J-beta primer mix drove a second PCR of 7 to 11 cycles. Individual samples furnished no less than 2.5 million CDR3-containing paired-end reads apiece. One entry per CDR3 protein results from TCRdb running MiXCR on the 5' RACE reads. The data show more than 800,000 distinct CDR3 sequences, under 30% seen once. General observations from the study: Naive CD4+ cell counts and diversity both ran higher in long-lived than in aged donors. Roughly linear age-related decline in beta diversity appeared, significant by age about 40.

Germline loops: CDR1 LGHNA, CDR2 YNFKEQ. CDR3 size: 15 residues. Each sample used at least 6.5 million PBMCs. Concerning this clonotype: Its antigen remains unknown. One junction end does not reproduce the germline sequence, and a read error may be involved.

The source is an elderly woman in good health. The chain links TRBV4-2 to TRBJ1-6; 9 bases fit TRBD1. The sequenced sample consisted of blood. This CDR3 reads CASSQTDRGTSPPHF. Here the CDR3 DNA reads TGTGCCAGCAGCCAAACGGACAGGGGAACATCACCCCCCCACTTT.